The 13 T cell receptor beta chains listed next were all sequenced from one sample in a study of blood T cell repertoires in COVID-19. Clones were read by immunoSEQ multiplex PCR, and TCRdb kept only the in-frame ones, dropping some. The table has 97,000 or so clones, almost 80% seen once. The sample taken for sequencing was peripheral blood. These receptors were collected from a man aged 55 to 70 with active or convalescent COVID-19.

The chain has TRBV5-1 and TRBJ2-3; D unclear. V lost 4 bases, J lost 2 bases, and 17 bases lay in between. The CDR3 consists of 16 residues. CDR1 is SGHRS, CDR2 YFSETQ, per germline. CDR3 amino acids: CASSPAVSRPTDTQYF. The CDR3 DNA is TGCGCCAGCAGCCCGGCAGTCTCTAGACCCACAGATACGCAGTATTTT.

In this sample, this clone turned up a few times. This sequence joins TRBV6-5 and TRBJ1-1; 10 bases are a match to TRBD1. The CDR3 consists of 14 residues. V gave up 5 bases and J gave up 5 bases; unmatched junction bases: 5. Germline CDR1 and CDR2: MNHEY and SVGAGI. Here the CDR3 reads CASSMTGGETEAFF. CDR3 bases: TGTGCCAGCAGTATGACAGGGGGCGAAACTGAAGCTTTCTTT.

This clone was counted a few times. This chain connects TRBV7-8 to TRBJ2-1; 10 bases align to TRBD2. After removal of 2 bases from V and 4 bases from J, the junction contained 2 bases not matched to a gene. The CDR3 is 15 residues long. From germline, CDR1 is SGHVS and CDR2 FQNEAQ. The CDR3 sequence: CASSLLAGAYNEQFF. DNA for the CDR3: TGTGCCAGCAGCTTACTAGCGGGGGCTTACAATGAGCAGTTCTTC. The entire variable domain, with the rest obtained from reference TRBV7-8 and TRBJ2-1, is as follows: GAGVSQSPRYKVAKRGQDVALRCDPISGHVSLFWYQQALGQGPEFLTYFQNEAQLDKSGLPSDRFFAERPEGSVSTLKIQRTQQEDSAVYLCASSLLAGAYNEQFFGPGTRLTVL.

Notes on this clone: At the DNA level, this CDR3 is encoded by other sequences in the same sample as well. The chain carries TRBV5-5 and TRBJ1-2, with 7 bases fitting TRBD1. Trimming cost V 0 bases and J 8 bases; bases outside gene matches: 16. Germline V gene sequence: CDR1 SGHKS, CDR2 YYEKEE (reference sequence). CDR3 length: 17 residues. The CDR3 region is CASSLDEGQGGRKGYTF. The CDR3 DNA reads TGTGCCAGCAGCTTGGATGAGGGTCAGGGGGGCCGCAAGGGCTACACCTTC.

This rearrangement joins TRBV27 to TRBJ1-5; perhaps TRBD1 as D (6 bases). Trimming took off 2 bases at V and 2 bases at J, with 13 bases between the two ends. Germline V gene lookup returns CDR1 MNHEY and CDR2 SMNVEV (reference sequence). This CDR3 is 16 amino acids long. The CDR3: CASSLRAGAGNQPQHF. The CDR3 bases are TGTGCCAGCAGTTTAAGGGCAGGGGCGGGCAATCAGCCCCAGCATTTT.

V usage is TRBV11-2 and J usage is TRBJ2-2; TRBD1 matches 7 bases. Unmatched junction bases numbered 8, after V lost 3 bases and J lost 7 bases. CDR1 and CDR2 from the germline V gene are SGHAT and FQNNGV. The CDR3 covers 15 residues. The CDR3 spells CASSFIGGASGELFF. As DNA, the CDR3 is TGTGCCAGCAGCTTTATAGGGGGCGCAAGCGGGGAGCTGTTTTTT.

The CDR3 sequence is CASSRKRTSGQETQYF. Here the CDR3 DNA reads TGTGCCAGCAGTCGAAAAAGGACTAGCGGTCAAGAGACCCAGTACTTC. The rearrangement links TRBV7-2 to TRBJ2-5; TRBD2 matches 10 bases. CDR1 is SGHTA and CDR2 is FQGNSA in the germline V gene. This CDR3 comprises 16 residues. V was clipped by 6 bases and J by 2 bases; unmatched bases: 9.

CDR3: CASSYPPGGAGTEAFF. CDR3 DNA sequence: TGTGCCAGCAGTTACCCGCCCGGCGGCGCGGGGACTGAAGCTTTCTTT. This chain uses TRBV6-5 with TRBJ1-1; D is ambiguous. Trimming took 2 bases from V and 5 from J, leaving 18 bases between them. CDR3 length: 16 amino acids. Germline CDR1 is MNHEY and CDR2 is SVGAGI.

The chain carries TRBV24-1 and TRBJ1-2; 11 nucleotides line up with TRBD1. V lost 6 bases to trimming and J lost 6 bases; unmatched junction nucleotides: 8. Germline V gene sequence: CDR1 KGHDR, CDR2 SFDVKD. CDR3 length: 15 residues. Here the CDR3 reads CATSPRTGGVNGYTF. CDR3 sequence (DNA): TGTGCCACCAGTCCACGGACAGGGGGCGTAAATGGCTACACCTTC.

The V gene is TRBV11-3, the J gene TRBJ1-5; the D is unclear. Trimming took off 3 bases at V and 6 bases at J, with 9 bases between the two ends. The length of the CDR3 is 13 residues. In germline, CDR1 is SGHNT, CDR2 YENEEA. CDR3 sequence: CASSLREGQPQHF. In DNA form, the CDR3 reads TGTGCCAGCAGCTTGAGGGAGGGTCAGCCCCAGCATTTT.

This clone was observed a few times. The rearrangement joins TRBV7-9 to TRBJ1-2, with D perhaps matching TRBD1 (6 bases). The ends were cut back, 5 bases at V and 8 bases at J, with 15 bases in the middle. The germline CDR1 and CDR2 sequences are SEHNR and FQNEAQ (reference sequence). This CDR3 is 13 amino acids long. The CDR3 protein is CASSPPTGAGYTF. The CDR3 DNA follows: TGTGCCAGCAGCCCTCCGACAGGTGCAGGCTACACCTTC. The variable domain in full, with the rest retrieved from reference TRBV7-9 and TRBJ1-2, is DTGVSQNPRHKITKRGQNVTFRCDPISEHNRLYWYRQTLGQGPEFLTYFQNEAQLEKSRLLSDRFSAERPKGSFSTLEIQRTEQGDSAMYLCASSPPTGAGYTFGSGTRLTVV.

This clone was observed once. The chain uses TRBV9 and TRBJ2-1; tentatively, D is TRBD2 (5 bases). V lost 4 bases, J lost 2 bases, and 22 bases lay in between. The CDR3 extends over 18 amino acids. Germline values: CDR1 SGDLS, CDR2 YYNGEE. CDR3 sequence: CASSLGPQPGNTYNEQFF. CDR3 sequence (DNA): TGTGCCAGCAGCTTAGGGCCGCAACCGGGGAATACCTACAATGAGCAGTTCTTC.

The rearrangement links TRBV19 to TRBJ1-1; 8 bases agree with TRBD1. V lost 6 bases to trimming and J lost 5 bases; unmatched junction nucleotides: 8. The CDR3 is made up of 14 amino acids. In germline, CDR1 is LNHDA, CDR2 SQIVND (reference sequence). CDR3 region: CASRIGTGGTEAFF. The CDR3 region has the DNA TGTGCCAGTAGAATCGGGACAGGCGGTACTGAAGCTTTCTTT.